One sample yielded the 21 T cell receptor beta chains listed below, sequenced in a study of blood T cell repertoires in COVID-19. Sequenced by immunoSEQ multiplex PCR; TCRdb stores in-frame clones only, minus some. This sample yields about 480,000 clones, of which about 85% are seen a single time; around 1.8% belongs to the top ten. Specimen: PBMCs or T cells enriched from blood (not recorded which). Receptors were obtained from a woman between 18 and 30 years old with acute COVID-19.

V gene TRBV6-5 combines with J gene TRBJ2-1; 8 bases are a match to TRBD1. This CDR3 region has 12 residues. Per the germline V gene, CDR1 is MNHEY and CDR2 is SVGAGI. V lost 5 bases and J lost 10; bases outside the gene matches: 4. CDR3 loop: CASSHRDREQFF. In DNA, the CDR3 is TGTGCCAGCAGTCACCGGGACAGGGAGCAGTTCTTC.

The genes are TRBV5-1 and TRBJ2-3, with 8 bases identical to TRBD1. CDR3 length: 14 amino acids. V gave up 4 bases and J gave up 4 bases; unmatched junction bases: 5. CDR1 and CDR2 from the germline V gene are SGHRS and YFSETQ. The CDR3 DNA reads as TGCGCCAGCAGCACCCAACAGGGGGCAGATACGCAGTATTTT. Its protein product is CASSTQQGADTQYF.

The gene calls are TRBV11-2 and TRBJ2-7; tentatively, D is TRBD2 (5 bases). V gave up 7 bases and J gave up 5 bases, with 9 bases separating them. The CDR3 has 11 amino acids. Looked up from germline, CDR1 is SGHAT and CDR2 is FQNNGV. Written as DNA, the CDR3 is TGTGCCAGCACCCTAGCTGACGAGCAGTACTTC. It encodes CASTLADEQYF.

This clone appeared a single time. The chain links TRBV14 to TRBJ1-2; D call uncertain. The germline CDR1 and CDR2 sequences are SGHDN and FVKESK. The length of the CDR3 is 14 residues. V was shortened by 1 base and J by 4 bases, with 10 bases between the two germline ends. CDR3 residues: CASSQAKSLYGYTF. DNA of the CDR3: TGTGCCAGCAGCCAAGCAAAGAGCCTCTATGGCTACACCTTC.

As for this clone: Other nucleotide sequences in the sample specify the same CDR3. In nucleotides, the CDR3 is TGTGCCAGCAGCTGGGGGGGAACCTACGAGCAGTACTTC. Its translation: CASSWGGTYEQYF. V and J are TRBV5-6 and TRBJ2-7, with 7 positions matching TRBD2. The CDR3 has 13 residues. Trimming at V came to 3 bases and at J to 2 bases, leaving 2 bases not matched to a gene. CDR1 is SGHDT and CDR2 is YYEEEE in the germline V gene.

V usage is TRBV6-1 and J usage is TRBJ2-1; 13 bases map to TRBD2. Germline CDR1 and CDR2: MNHNS and SASEGT. The CDR3 sequence is 18 residues long. With V trimmed by 4 bases and J by 7 bases, 13 bases remained unmatched. The CDR3 loop reads CASSAGTSGIRVRNEQFF. DNA for the CDR3: TGTGCCAGCAGTGCCGGGACTAGCGGGATTAGAGTTCGGAATGAGCAGTTCTTC.

The chain combines TRBV29-1 with TRBJ1-3; D remains ambiguous. The CDR3 contains 14 residues. The ends were cut back, 7 bases at V and 6 bases at J, with 19 bases in the middle. Germline-derived CDR1 and CDR2 are SQVTM and ANQGSEA. CDR3 amino acids: CSAGGGSRENTIYF. CDR3 nucleotide sequence: TGCAGCGCTGGTGGCGGCAGTCGGGAAAACACCATATATTTT.

The genes are TRBV6-5 and TRBJ2-7; TRBD2 matches at 7 bases. After removal of 2 bases from V and 4 bases from J, the junction contained 8 bases not matched to a gene. CDR3 size: 15 residues. Germline V CDR1 and CDR2: MNHEY, SVGAGI. The CDR3 DNA is TGTGCCAGCAGTTACAGCAGCGGGAAGCGGTACGAGCAGTACTTC. As protein: CASSYSSGKRYEQYF.

The genes are TRBV19 and TRBJ1-5; 9 bases align to TRBD1. Germline assignment: CDR1 LNHDA and CDR2 SQIVND (reference sequence). J gave up 6 bases and V 7 bases, and 10 bases lay outside the gene matches. The CDR3 consists of 15 residues. CDR3 DNA sequence: TGTGCCAGTATCTCAGACAGGGGGGTGGGTCAGCCCCAGCATTTT. It translates to CASISDRGVGQPQHF.

The gene calls are TRBV7-2 and TRBJ2-1; TRBD2 aligns across 12 bases. Germline CDR1 and CDR2: SGHTA and FQGNSA. J was trimmed by 3 bases and V by 5 bases; bases with no gene match: 2. CDR3 length: 15 residues. The CDR3 DNA sequence: TGTGCCAGCAGCCGGACTAGCGGGATCTACAATGAGCAGTTCTTC. The encoded protein is CASSRTSGIYNEQFF.

This clone is a singleton in its sample. The rearrangement uses TRBV6-5 and TRBJ1-2; 8 positions agree with TRBD1. CDR3 length equals 15 residues. V lost 0 bases to trimming and J lost 5 bases; unmatched junction nucleotides: 5. Per germline, CDR1 MNHEY and CDR2 SVGAGI. CDR3 region: CASSYSSGTGYGYTF. The DNA for the CDR3 is TGTGCCAGCAGTTACTCAAGCGGGACAGGATATGGCTACACCTTC.

V gene TRBV5-1 combines with J gene TRBJ2-7; D might be TRBD2 (5 bases). Between the trimmed V and J ends, which lost 6 bases and 7 bases, there was a span of 11 bases. CDR1 is SGHRS, CDR2 YFSETQ, per germline. The CDR3 runs 11 residues. CDR3 sequence (DNA): TGCGCCAGCACCACGGGGTCTGAGCAGTACTTC. Translation gives CASTTGSEQYF.

This clone was detected a few times. Other nucleotide sequences from this sample produce the same CDR3. The J gene is TRBJ1-5, the V gene TRBV4-1; 8 nucleotides align to TRBD1. The CDR3 runs to 15 residues. The ends lost 3 bases at V and 2 bases at J; junction bases unmatched: 3. Germline V CDR1 and CDR2: MGHRA, YSYEKL. The CDR3 DNA is TGCGCCAGCAGCCAGGGGACAGGAGGCAATCAGCCCCAGCATTTT. Encoded protein: CASSQGTGGNQPQHF.

This sequence joins TRBV4-3 and TRBJ1-6, with D perhaps TRBD1 (5 bases). V lost 2 bases to trimming and J lost 9 bases, with 11 bases between them. The CDR3 is made up of 14 amino acids. Germline values: CDR1 LGHNA, CDR2 YSLEER. This CDR3 reads CASSQQGVGSPLHF. In DNA form, the CDR3 reads TGCGCCAGCAGCCAACAGGGTGTGGGTTCACCCCTCCACTTT.

The chain carries TRBV6-1 and TRBJ1-2, with D uncertain. Germline CDR1 reads MNHNS; CDR2 reads SASEGT. The CDR3 totals 14 residues. V was pared by 3 bases and J by 4 bases, with 12 bases between. In DNA, the CDR3 is TGTGCCAGCAGTGATGCGGCAGAGGTCTATGGCTACACCTTC. Residues: CASSDAAEVYGYTF.

This sequence joins TRBV9 and TRBJ1-2; TRBD1 matches at 7 bases. Germline trimming cut 4 bases from V and 5 bases from J; bases unmatched to any gene: 5. CDR3 length: 13 residues. Germline CDR1 is SGDLS and CDR2 is YYNGEE. CDR3: CASSSRQGYGYTF. DNA for the CDR3: TGTGCCAGCAGCTCCCGACAGGGTTATGGCTACACCTTC. The whole variable domain, filled in from reference TRBV9 and TRBJ1-2, reads DSGVTQTPKHLITATGQRVTLRCSPRSGDLSVYWYQQSLDQGLQFLIQYYNGEERAKGNILERFSAQQFPDLHSELNLSSLELGDSALYFCASSSRQGYGYTFGSGTRLTVV.

The V gene is TRBV11-3, the J gene TRBJ1-4; the D is unclear. The CDR3 totals 13 residues. V lost 4 bases and J lost 6, with 9 bases in between. The germline CDR1 and CDR2 sequences are SGHNT and YENEEA. CDR3 sequence reads: CASSSSRDEKLFF. The CDR3 DNA follows: TGTGCCAGCAGCTCGTCTCGGGATGAAAAACTGTTTTTT.

The chain is built from TRBV7-2 and TRBJ2-5; 7 bases are shared with TRBD2. CDR3 length: 16 amino acids. Germline CDR1 SGHTA, CDR2 FQGNSA. V gave up 2 bases and J gave up 0 bases; unmatched junction bases: 6. CDR3 residues: CASSLKPTSYQETQYF. CDR3 nucleotide sequence: TGTGCCAGCAGCTTAAAGCCGACTAGCTACCAAGAGACCCAGTACTTC. The whole variable domain, filled in from reference TRBV7-2 and TRBJ2-5, reads GAGVSQSPSNKVTEKGKDVELRCDPISGHTALYWYRQSLGQGLEFLIYFQGNSAPDKSGLPSDRFSAERTGGSVSTLTIQRTQQEDSAVYLCASSLKPTSYQETQYFGPGTRLLVL.

V is TRBV12-3 or TRBV12-4 and J is TRBJ2-7; D possibly corresponds to TRBD2 (6 bases). This CDR3 has 13 residues. The V end lost 6 bases, the J end lost 6 bases, and 15 bases lay between the germline ends. The CDR3: CASRTTSSREQYF. The CDR3 nucleotides are TGTGCCAGCAGGACAACTAGCTCCCGCGAGCAGTACTTC.

A remark on this clone: Distinct nucleotide sequences in the sample also encode this CDR3. This sequence joins TRBV11-3 and TRBJ1-2; the D is unclear. CDR1 and CDR2 (germline): SGHNT, YENEEA. The CDR3 contains 12 residues. The ends were cut back, 1 base at V and 4 bases at J, with 4 bases in the middle. CDR3 amino acids: CASSLGGYGYTF. CDR3 sequence (DNA): TGTGCCAGCAGCTTAGGAGGCTATGGCTACACCTTC.

The J gene is TRBJ2-3, the V gene TRBV19, with 10 bases fitting TRBD2. From germline, CDR1 is LNHDA and CDR2 SQIVND (reference sequence). With 4 bases clipped from V and 4 bases from J, the junction kept 5 bases outside the gene matches. The CDR3 length is 15 residues. The CDR3 sequence is CASSSLAGDADTQYF. The CDR3 DNA reads TGTGCCAGTAGTAGTCTAGCGGGGGACGCAGATACGCAGTATTTT.